This T cell receptor (beta chain) is drawn from a study of blood T cell repertoires in COVID-19. Across the study: PBMCs, B-cell-depleted T cells, or T cells were the source of the cDNA or gDNA that made up the material.

Germline loops: CDR1 LGHDT, CDR2 YNNKEL (reference sequence). V was cut by 1 base and J by 7 bases, with 17 bases left in between. This CDR3 is 16 amino acids long. Sequencing was performed with immunoSEQ multiplex PCR; in TCRdb, only in-frame clones are kept and a portion is missing. The sample shows around 150,000 clones, 80% to 85% of them seen only once. The receptor was isolated from a woman aged 55 to 70 with active or convalescent COVID-19. The source material was peripheral blood. V and J are TRBV3-1 (or the pseudogene TRBV3-2) and TRBJ2-1, with D possibly being TRBD2 (6 bases). Here the CDR3 reads CASSQVRLDHDNEQFF. CDR3 coding DNA: TGTGCCAGCAGCCAAGTGCGACTAGACCACGATAATGAGCAGTTCTTC.